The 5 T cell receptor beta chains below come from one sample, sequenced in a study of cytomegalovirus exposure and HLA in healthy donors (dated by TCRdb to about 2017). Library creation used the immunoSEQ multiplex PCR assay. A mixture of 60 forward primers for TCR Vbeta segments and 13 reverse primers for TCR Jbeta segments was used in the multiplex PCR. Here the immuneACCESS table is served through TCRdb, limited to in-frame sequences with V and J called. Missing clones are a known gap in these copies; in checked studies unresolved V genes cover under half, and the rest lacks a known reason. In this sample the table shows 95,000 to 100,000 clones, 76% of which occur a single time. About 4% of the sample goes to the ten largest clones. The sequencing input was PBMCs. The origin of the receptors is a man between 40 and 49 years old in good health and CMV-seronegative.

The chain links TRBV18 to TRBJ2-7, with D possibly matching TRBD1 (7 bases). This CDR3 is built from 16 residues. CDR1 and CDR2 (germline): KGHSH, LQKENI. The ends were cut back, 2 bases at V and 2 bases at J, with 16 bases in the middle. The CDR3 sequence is CASSPTPGGGPYEQYV. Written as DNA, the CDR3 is TGTGCCAGCTCACCAACTCCAGGGGGAGGCCCCTACGAGCAGTACGTC.

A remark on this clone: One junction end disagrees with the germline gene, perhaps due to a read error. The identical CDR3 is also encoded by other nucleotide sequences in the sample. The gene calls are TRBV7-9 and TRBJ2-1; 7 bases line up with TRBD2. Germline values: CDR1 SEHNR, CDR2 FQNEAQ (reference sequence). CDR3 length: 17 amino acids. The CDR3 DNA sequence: TGTGCCAGCAGCTTGGGTCCCAGCGGGGCCCCCTACAACGAGCAGTTCTTC. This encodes CASSLGPSGAPYNEQFF.

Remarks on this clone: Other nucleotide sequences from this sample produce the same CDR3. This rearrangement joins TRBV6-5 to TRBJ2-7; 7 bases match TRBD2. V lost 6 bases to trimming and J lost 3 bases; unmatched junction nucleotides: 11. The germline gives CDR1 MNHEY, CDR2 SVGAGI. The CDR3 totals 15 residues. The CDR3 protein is CASSRTSGTLYEQYV. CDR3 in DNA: TGTGCCAGCAGCAGAACGAGCGGGACTCTCTACGAGCAGTACGTC.

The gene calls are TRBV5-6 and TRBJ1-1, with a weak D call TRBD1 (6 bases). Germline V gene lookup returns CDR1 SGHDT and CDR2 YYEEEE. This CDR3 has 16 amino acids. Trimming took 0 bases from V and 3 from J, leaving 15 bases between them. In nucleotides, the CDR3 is TGTGCCAGCAGCTTGGAGCCCCAGACAGGCCACACTGAAGCTTTCTTT. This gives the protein CASSLEPQTGHTEAFF.

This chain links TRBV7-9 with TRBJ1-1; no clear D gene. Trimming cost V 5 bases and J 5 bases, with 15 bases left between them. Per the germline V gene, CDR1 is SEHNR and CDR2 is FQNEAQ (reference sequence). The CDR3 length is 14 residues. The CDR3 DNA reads TGTGCCAGCAGCCCCGTTCAGGCTGGAACTGAAGCTTTCTTT. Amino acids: CASSPVQAGTEAFF.